This T cell receptor (beta chain) was sequenced for a study of shared clonotypes between healthy human individuals. Whole-study context: CD4 naive and memory got three plates each, CD8 naive two, CD8 memory one.

Between the trimmed V and J ends, which lost 0 bases and 7 bases, there was a span of 8 bases. Germline CDR1 is SGHRS and CDR2 is YFSETQ. There are 14 residues in the CDR3. Every one of the donors was a Caucasian adult that lived in Nashville, Tennessee. The study separated CD4+ cells into CD45RA+ naive and CD45RA-negative memory subsets. The method was immunoSEQ multiplex PCR; TCRdb's version includes in-frame clones alone and lacks a portion of them. Among about 1 million clones listed, about three quarters were seen once. Study results and limitations: Few donors limited the genetic and exposure-history diversity represented.

On this clone itself: Antigen unknown.

The V and J genes are TRBV5-1 and TRBJ1-6, with a possible D match to TRBD1 (5 bases). Sequenced input: memory CD4+ T cells sorted from blood. Subset of the sample: CD45RA-negative fraction. The receptor comes from a man between 18 and 35 years old in good health. The chain's CDR3 is CASSLEWGNSPLHF. The CDR3 DNA reads TGCGCCAGCAGCTTGGAATGGGGGAATTCACCCCTCCACTTT.